This T cell receptor beta chain was sequenced for a study of Ad26.COV2.S vaccination and SARS-CoV-2 variants. At the level of the study: Intramuscular Ad26.COV2.S at 5x10^10 or 1x10^11 viral particles.

The protocol was immunoSEQ multiplex PCR, while the TCRdb copy is restricted to in-frame clones and leaves out a portion. The table includes about 350,000 clones, about 89% detected once. In regard to this clone: Its antigen is still unknown.

Stated treatment: about 20 received Ad26.COV2.S at low or high dose, single or two shots; about 5 received placebo; per-sample allocation not given. Sampling took place 63 days after the first vaccine or placebo injection. General observations from the study: Spike-specific CD8+ and CD4+ T cell responses reportedly showed substantial breadth after vaccination.

The length of the CDR3 is 15 residues. V lost 3 bases, J lost 1 base, and 12 bases lay in between. Germline V gene lookup returns CDR1 LGHNA and CDR2 YNFKEQ. The input for sequencing was peripheral blood, taken in a trial of Ad26.COV2.S vaccine versus placebo. The receptor was isolated from a person aged 18-65 years who received the Ad26.COV2.S COVID-19 vaccine or a placebo. The chain couples TRBV4-2 to TRBJ1-1; D gene uncertain. The CDR3 protein is CASSQPGMTNTEAFF. The CDR3 bases are TGTGCCAGCAGCCAGCCCGGGATGACGAACACTGAAGCTTTCTTT.